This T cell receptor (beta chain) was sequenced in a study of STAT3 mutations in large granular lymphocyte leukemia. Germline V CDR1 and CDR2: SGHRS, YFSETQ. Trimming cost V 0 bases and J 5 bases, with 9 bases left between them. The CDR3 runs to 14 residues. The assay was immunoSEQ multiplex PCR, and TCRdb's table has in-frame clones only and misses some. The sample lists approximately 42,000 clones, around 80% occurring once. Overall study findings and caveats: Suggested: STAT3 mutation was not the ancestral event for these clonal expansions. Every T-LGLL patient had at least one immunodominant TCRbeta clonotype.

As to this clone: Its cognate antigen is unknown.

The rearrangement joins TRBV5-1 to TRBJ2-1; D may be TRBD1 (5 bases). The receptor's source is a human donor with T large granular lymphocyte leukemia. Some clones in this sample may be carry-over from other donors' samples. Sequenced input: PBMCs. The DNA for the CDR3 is TGCGCCAGCAGCTTGGACAGGACCAACAATGAGCAGTTCTTC. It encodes CASSLDRTNNEQFF. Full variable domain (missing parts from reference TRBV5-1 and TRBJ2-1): KAGVTQTPRYLIKTRGQQVTLSCSPISGHRSVSWYQQTPGQGLQFLFEYFSETQRNKGNFPGRFSGRQFSNSRSEMNVSTLELGDSALYLCASSLDRTNNEQFFGPGTRLTVL.